The T cell receptor beta chain under discussion was sequenced for a study of T cell responses to AZD1222 COVID-19 vaccine. Study summary: Second doses at about 4 or about 12 weeks were pooled. Broader study findings: Vaccine-associated CD4 TCRs spanned spike, dominant at 160-218 and 743-854. No repertoire was sampled before or during the peak T cell response, only after it.

About this clone itself: No antigen is known for it.

Profiled with immunoSEQ multiplex PCR; TCRdb holds only in-frame clones, not every one. The sample has fewer than 200,000 clones, approximately 92% seen once. This CDR3 comprises 14 residues. Deletions cut 4 bases from V and 2 bases from J, with 12 bases between. Germline values: CDR1 SGHDN, CDR2 FVKESK. The rearrangement links TRBV14 to TRBJ2-7, with D maybe TRBD1 (6 bases). The origin of this receptor is an adult in good health. Sequenced material: peripheral blood, taken on day 0 of AZD1222 vaccination. The CDR3 DNA is TGTGCCAGCAGCCCCTGGGGGCTAACCTACGAGCAGTACTTC. Protein sequence: CASSPWGLTYEQYF.